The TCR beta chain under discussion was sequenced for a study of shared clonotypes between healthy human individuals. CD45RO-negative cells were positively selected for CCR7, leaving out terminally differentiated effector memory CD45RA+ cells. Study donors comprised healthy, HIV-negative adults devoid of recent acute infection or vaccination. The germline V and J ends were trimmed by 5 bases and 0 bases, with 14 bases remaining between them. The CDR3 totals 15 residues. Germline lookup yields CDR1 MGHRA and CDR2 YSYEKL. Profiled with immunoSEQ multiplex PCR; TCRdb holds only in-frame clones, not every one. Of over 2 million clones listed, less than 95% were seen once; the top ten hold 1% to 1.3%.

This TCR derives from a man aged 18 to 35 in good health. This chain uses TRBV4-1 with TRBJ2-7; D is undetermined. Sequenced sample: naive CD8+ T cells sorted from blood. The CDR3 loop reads CASSDRPRPSYEQYF. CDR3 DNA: TGCGCCAGCAGCGATCGACCGAGACCCTCCTACGAGCAGTACTTC.